Reported below is one TCR beta chain. Gene names and germline match the mouse. The read is 1 residue too short to cover the CDR3 end, so that end is filled in from the germline J gene. The source of the sample is a study of tissue T cells after allogeneic stem cell transplantation. Generated by immunoSEQ multiplex PCR, the TCRdb table keeps only in-frame clones and is missing some. This table has about 50,000 clones, roughly 73% appearing once. V lost 0 bases and J lost 1, with 3 bases in between. Germline CDR1 is SGHLS and CDR2 is HYDKME. The CDR3 runs to 13 residues. The V call is TRBV12-2, the J call TRBJ1-3, with no clear D. The sequence was obtained from a pool of C57BL/6 mice in good health. Sequencing was carried out using sorted cells pooled from one or two spleens. The CDR3 reads CASSLNSGNTLYF. The sequenced CDR3 bases are TGTGCCAGCTCTCTCAACTCTGGAAATACGCTCTAT.